Given below is one TCR beta chain in context. The clone's antigen remains unknown. The input lacks base qualities; no much larger clone sits a single base away. TCRbeta CDR3 regions were amplified from genomic DNA by means of the immunoSEQ Assay, a bias-controlled multiplex PCR. The authors' analysis ran thus. Nucleated cell counts per sample were estimated from amplification of reference gene primers within the assay. To quantify the absolute abundance of each unique TCRbeta CDR3 rearrangement, sequence reads were collapsed and filtered. For each sample, productive Simpson clonality was calculated as the square root of Simpson's diversity index over productive rearrangements. The clones in this table, taken by TCRdb from immuneACCESS, are in-frame only. Not every clone is retained; where verified, under half of the shortfall comes from an unresolved V gene, and the cause of the rest is unknown. The V and J calls and clone size were taken over from that table, and D and trimming were inferred from the DNA. The sample table holds about 300,000 clones, of which approximately 88% were seen once. 1.6% of the sample goes to the ten largest clones.

This record belongs to a study of blood T cell repertoires in COVID-19 (TCRdb year 2020). Study-level background: Collaborator samples came from the United States, Italy and Spain and covered acute and convalescent phases of COVID-19. A freely available public database, intended as a resource for researchers studying the immune response to SARS-CoV-2, is where the repertoires were released. Samples came from the ongoing ImmuneRACE study (first 160 participants) plus 1,254 subjects from 6 global collaborators. The sample metadata nearly always contained a de-identified subject ID, COVID-19 status, age in years and sex. Subjects who had been exposed to COVID-19, were actively infected with it, or had recovered from it provided the deeply sampled blood TCRbeta repertoires that made up the dataset. The prospective study material was composed of cDNA or gDNA derived from T cells, B-cell-depleted T cells, or PBMCs. Where available, HLA class I and class II types were taken from metadata supplied by the sample provider and were not determined by assay-based typing.

At one collaborating source in Seattle, patients were enrolled during active infection and were followed longitudinally through the course of disease. Whole blood was collected in K2EDTA tubes by collaborating institutions according to the institutions' own protocols. For TCRbeta analysis, collaborator samples were shipped as frozen whole blood, as isolated PBMCs, or as DNA extracted from either sample type. General conclusions and limits of the study: The amount of clinical and demographic metadata varied by source and participant and was provided uncurated.

The sequenced sample was peripheral blood. The receptor was isolated from a young woman with COVID-19, enrolled during active disease.

The base sequence is TGTGCCACCAGTGATCCCGTAGCGGGGAGCTCCTACAATGAGCAGTTCTTC. This sequence encodes CATSDPVAGSSYNEQFF. The receptor chain draws on TRBV24-1 and TRBJ2-1; 8 of the junction bases match TRBD2. Including the terminal cysteine and phenylalanine, the CDR3 comprises 17 residues. Only CDR3 DNA remains: 51 bases, in frame from the first base. From V the trimming removes 3 bases and from J it removes 0 bases, while the gene matches leave 6 bases of the junction unaccounted for. The germline V gene sets CDR1 to KGHDR and CDR2 to SFDVKD.